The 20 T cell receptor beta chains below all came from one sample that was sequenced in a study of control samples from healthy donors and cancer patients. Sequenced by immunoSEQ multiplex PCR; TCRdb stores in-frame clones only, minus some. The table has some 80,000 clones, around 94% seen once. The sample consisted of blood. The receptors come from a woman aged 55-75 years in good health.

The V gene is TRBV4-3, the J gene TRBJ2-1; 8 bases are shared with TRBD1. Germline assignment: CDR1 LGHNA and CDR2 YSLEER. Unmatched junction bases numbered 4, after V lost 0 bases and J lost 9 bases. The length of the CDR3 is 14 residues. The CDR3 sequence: CASSQEVQGGEQFF. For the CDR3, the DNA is TGCGCCAGCAGCCAAGAGGTACAGGGGGGTGAGCAGTTCTTC.

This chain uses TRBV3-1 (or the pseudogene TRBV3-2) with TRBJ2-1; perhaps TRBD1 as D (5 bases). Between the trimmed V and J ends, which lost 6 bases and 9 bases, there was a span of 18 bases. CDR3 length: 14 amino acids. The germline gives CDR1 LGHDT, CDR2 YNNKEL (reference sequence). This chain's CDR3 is CASSRSKGPIEQFF. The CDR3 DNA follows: TGTGCCAGCAGTCGATCCAAGGGGCCAATTGAGCAGTTCTTC.

The CDR3 loop is CASSPGGRTTEAFF. CDR3 nucleotide sequence: TGTGCCAGCAGTCCGGGGGGCAGAACCACTGAAGCTTTCTTT. The rearrangement joins TRBV28 to TRBJ1-1; a weak D match, TRBD1 (6 bases). The V gene lost 5 bases and the J gene lost 4 bases, with 14 bases spanning the gap. The germline V gene has CDR1 MDHEN and CDR2 SYDVKM. The CDR3 runs 14 residues.

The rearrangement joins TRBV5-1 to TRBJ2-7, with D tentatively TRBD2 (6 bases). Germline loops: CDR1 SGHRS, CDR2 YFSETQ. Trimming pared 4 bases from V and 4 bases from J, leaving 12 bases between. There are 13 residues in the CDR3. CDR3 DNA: TGCGCCAGCAGCCCTCGGCGGGGATACGAGCAGTACTTC. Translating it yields CASSPRRGYEQYF.

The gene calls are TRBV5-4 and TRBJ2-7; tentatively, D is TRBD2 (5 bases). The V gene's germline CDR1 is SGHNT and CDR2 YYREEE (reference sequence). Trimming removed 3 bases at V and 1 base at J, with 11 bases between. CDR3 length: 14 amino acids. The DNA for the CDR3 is TGTGCCAGCAGCTACGGAGAGGGATCCTACGAGCAGTACTTC. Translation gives CASSYGEGSYEQYF.

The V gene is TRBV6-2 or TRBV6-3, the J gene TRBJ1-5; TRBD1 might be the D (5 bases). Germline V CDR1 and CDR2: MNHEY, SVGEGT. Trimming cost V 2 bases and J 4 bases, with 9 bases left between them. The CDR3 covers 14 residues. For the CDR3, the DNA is TGTGCCAGCAGTTACATAGGACAAAATCAGCCCCAGCATTTT. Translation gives CASSYIGQNQPQHF.

CDR3 loop: CASSPRTTTNEKLFF. In nucleotides, the CDR3 is TGTGCCAGCAGTCCTCGGACAACAACTAATGAAAAACTGTTTTTT. The chain combines TRBV28 with TRBJ1-4, with D maybe TRBD1 (5 bases). V lost 5 bases and J 0 bases, leaving 10 bases between the germline ends. Germline V gene sequence: CDR1 MDHEN, CDR2 SYDVKM. There are 15 residues in the CDR3. The full variable domain, with the rest looked up from reference TRBV28 and TRBJ1-4, is DVKVTQSSRYLVKRTGEKVFLECVQDMDHENMFWYRQDPGLGLRLIYFSYDVKMKEKGDIPEGYSVSREKKERFSLILESASTNQTSMYLCASSPRTTTNEKLFFGSGTQLSVL.

CDR3 residues: CASSVDRGRHYGYTF. The CDR3 DNA reads TGTGCCAGCAGCGTGGACAGGGGCCGCCACTATGGCTACACCTTC. The rearrangement uses TRBV5-4 and TRBJ1-2, with 9 bases aligning to TRBD1. The germline V gene has CDR1 SGHNT and CDR2 YYREEE (reference sequence). V lost 4 bases to trimming and J lost 3 bases; unmatched junction nucleotides: 7. CDR3 size: 15 residues.

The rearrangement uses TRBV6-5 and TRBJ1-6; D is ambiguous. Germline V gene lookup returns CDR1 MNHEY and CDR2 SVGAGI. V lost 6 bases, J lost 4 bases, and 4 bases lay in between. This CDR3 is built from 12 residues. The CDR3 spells CASREYNSPLHF. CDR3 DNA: TGTGCCAGCAGAGAGTATAATTCACCCCTCCACTTT.

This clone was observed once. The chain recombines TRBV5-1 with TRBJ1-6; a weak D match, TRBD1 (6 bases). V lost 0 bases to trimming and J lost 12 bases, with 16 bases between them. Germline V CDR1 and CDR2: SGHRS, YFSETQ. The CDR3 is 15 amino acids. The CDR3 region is CASSLGGTYRGPLHF. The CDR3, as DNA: TGCGCCAGCAGCTTGGGGGGGACATACCGCGGACCCCTCCACTTT.

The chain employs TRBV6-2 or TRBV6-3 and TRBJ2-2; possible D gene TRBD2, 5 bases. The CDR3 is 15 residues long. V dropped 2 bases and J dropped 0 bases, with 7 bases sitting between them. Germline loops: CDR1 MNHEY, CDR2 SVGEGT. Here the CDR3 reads CASSYRLTNTGELFF. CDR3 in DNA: TGTGCCAGCAGTTACAGACTAACGAACACCGGGGAGCTGTTTTTT.

CDR3 amino acids: CASSLRVLDEQYF. CDR3 nucleotides: TGTGCCAGCAGCTTAAGGGTGTTGGACGAGCAGTACTTC. This rearrangement joins TRBV7-9 to TRBJ2-7; D gene uncertain. Trimming left V 2 bases short and J 5 bases short, with 10 bases between. CDR1 and CDR2 (germline): SEHNR, FQNEAQ (reference sequence). The CDR3 sequence is 13 residues long.

CDR3 nucleotides: TGTGCCAGCAGTGGACTAGCGGGAGGCTCCTACAATGAGCAGTTCTTC. It encodes CASSGLAGGSYNEQFF. The rearrangement joins TRBV25-1 to TRBJ2-1; TRBD2 aligns across 13 bases. This CDR3 spans 16 amino acids. Germline CDR1 is MGHDK and CDR2 is SYGVNS. V trimming: 4 bases; J trimming: 0 bases; junction bases outside the gene matches: 0.

The CDR3, as DNA: TGTGCCAGCAGCTTCCGGGACAGGGATCAGCCCCAGCATTTT. Its translation is CASSFRDRDQPQHF. The gene calls are TRBV14 and TRBJ1-5, with 9 bases identical to TRBD1. This CDR3 has 14 residues. Germline V lookup: CDR1 SGHDN, CDR2 FVKESK. The J segment lost 5 bases and the V segment lost 5 bases, leaving 4 bases of the junction unmatched.

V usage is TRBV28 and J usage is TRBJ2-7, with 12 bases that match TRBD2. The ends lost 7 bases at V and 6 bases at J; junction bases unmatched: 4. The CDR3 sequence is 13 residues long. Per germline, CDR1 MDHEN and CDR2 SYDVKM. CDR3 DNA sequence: TGTGCCAGCATAGGACTAGCGGGATCCGAGCAGTACTTC. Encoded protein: CASIGLAGSEQYF.

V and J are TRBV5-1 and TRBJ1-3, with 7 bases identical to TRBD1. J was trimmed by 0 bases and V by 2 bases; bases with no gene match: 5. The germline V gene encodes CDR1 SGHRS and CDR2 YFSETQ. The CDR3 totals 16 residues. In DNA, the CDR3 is TGCGCCAGCAGCTTAGGACAGGCAAGCTCTGGAAACACCATATATTTT. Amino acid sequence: CASSLGQASSGNTIYF.

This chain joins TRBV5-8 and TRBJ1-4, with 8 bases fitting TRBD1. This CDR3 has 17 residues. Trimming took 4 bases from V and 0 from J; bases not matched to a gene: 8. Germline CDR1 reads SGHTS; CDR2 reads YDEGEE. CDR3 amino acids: CASSQGTGDATNEKLFF. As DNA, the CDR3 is TGTGCCAGCAGCCAGGGGACAGGAGATGCAACTAATGAAAAACTGTTTTTT.

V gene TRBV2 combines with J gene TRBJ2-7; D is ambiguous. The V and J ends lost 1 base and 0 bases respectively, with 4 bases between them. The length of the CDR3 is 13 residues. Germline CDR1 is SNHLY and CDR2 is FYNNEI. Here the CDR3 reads CASSEGGSYEQYF. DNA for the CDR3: TGTGCCAGCAGTGAAGGCGGCTCCTACGAGCAGTACTTC.

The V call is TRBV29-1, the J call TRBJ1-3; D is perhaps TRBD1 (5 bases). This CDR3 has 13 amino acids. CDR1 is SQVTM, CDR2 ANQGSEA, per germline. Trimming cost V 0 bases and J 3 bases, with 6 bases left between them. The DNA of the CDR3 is TGCAGCGTTGAAGAGGGGGATGGAAACACCATATATTTT. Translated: CSVEEGDGNTIYF.

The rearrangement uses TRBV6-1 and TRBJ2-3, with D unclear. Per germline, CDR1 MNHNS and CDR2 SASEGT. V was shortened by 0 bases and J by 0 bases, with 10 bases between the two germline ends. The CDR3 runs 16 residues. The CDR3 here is CASSEASILSTDTQYF. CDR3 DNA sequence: TGTGCCAGCAGTGAAGCCAGCATCTTGAGCACAGATACGCAGTATTTT.